Sequencing of this T cell receptor beta chain was carried out in a study of Ad26.COV2.S vaccination and SARS-CoV-2 variants (dated by TCRdb to 2020 to 2023). For context, the study as a whole: Vaccine-arm donors were drawn from COV1001, a multicentre, randomized, double-blind, placebo-controlled phase I-IIa trial of Ad26.COV2.S in healthy adults. Ad26.COV2.S was administered intramuscularly at 5 x 10^10 or 1 x 10^11 viral particles, either as a single shot or as two shots given 56 days apart. TCRbeta repertoire sequencing served as the tool for gauging how specific and how broad the SARS-CoV-2-reactive T cell receptors were following Ad26.COV2.S vaccination. The TCR-sequenced set comprised approximately 30 samples: approximately 19 Ad26.COV2.S vaccine recipients, 5 placebo recipients and 8 SARS-CoV-2 convalescent individuals. Participants in the trial were split at random into five groups of five each, receiving low-dose or high-dose Ad26.COV2.S once or twice, or else placebo on both occasions. Throughout the experiments and outcome assessment, investigators stayed blinded to trial group allocation. The paper's findings and limits, for the study overall: The study lacked the statistical power to compare responses across vaccine doses or regimens. Vaccine and placebo recipients had similar non-spike TCR breadth, a finding consistent with the vaccine containing only spike. Higher spike-specific TCR breadth was observed in Ad26.COV2.S recipients than in placebo recipients (P = 0.0014). After vaccination, spike-specific CD8+ and CD4+ T cell responses were reported to show substantial breadth. It was noted by the authors that total T cell responses may have been underestimated by the TCR breadth and depth analyses.

The immunoSEQ Assay was used to sequence TCRbeta CDR3 regions. After extraction, genomic DNA underwent amplification by bias-controlled multiplex PCR, followed by high-throughput sequencing. The authors processed their data as follows. To quantify the absolute abundance of every unique TCRbeta CDR3 region, sequences were collapsed and filtered. T cell fraction was estimated by normalizing TCRbeta template counts to usable DNA, with usable DNA measured through amplification of reference genes found in all nucleated cells. Repertoire TCRs were annotated as SARS-CoV-2-specific when V gene, CDR3 amino acid sequence and J gene were exactly matched to a known reactive TCR set. The reference SARS-CoV-2 TCR set came from MIRA and was filtered for enrichment in COVID-19-positive ImmuneCODE repertoires, removing public or cross-reactive TCRs. Using the MIRA antigens, annotated TCRs were further analysed by specific ORF or by position within an ORF. Depth was the summed frequency of annotated unique rearrangements, while breadth was defined as annotated unique rearrangements over total unique productive rearrangements. Group comparisons of TCR breadth used two-sided Wilcoxon rank-sum tests. TCRdb re-hosts the immuneACCESS table, in-frame sequences only. Its copies lack some clones; in the studies checked, an unresolved V gene accounts for under half of them, and the cause for the rest is not known. From that table come the V and J calls and clone size; the DNA was used to work out D and trimming. Present in this sample are approximately 350,000 clones, about 80% of which were seen just once. About 7.4% of the sample belongs to the ten largest clones.

To note about this clone: Its antigen specificity is not known. Base-call qualities are not available, and no considerably larger clone is one nucleotide away.

According to the study, the label for this sample's treatment or condition signals: around 19 received Ad26.COV2.S at low or high dose, single or two shots; several received placebo; per-sample allocation not given. For vaccine and placebo recipients, the sequenced repertoires came from samples collected on day 63 after the first injection. Between 29 July and 7 August 2020, Cohort 1b enrolled 25 adults aged 18-55 years at one site in Boston, USA. As a vaccine, Ad26.COV2.S was a replication-incompetent adenovirus type 26 vector that expressed a prefusion-stabilized SARS-CoV-2 spike protein derived from the original Wuhan strain. The CDR3 runs 12 residues from the cysteine to the phenylalanine. CDR3 DNA only is kept here, 36 bases in frame from base 1. V drops 4 bases and J drops 7 bases, leaving 11 bases in between. From the germline V gene (reference sequence), CDR1 is SGHNT and CDR2 is YYREEE.

Sequencing used peripheral blood, obtained in a trial of Ad26.COV2.S vaccine versus placebo. The receptor's source is a person between 18 and 59 years old who received the Ad26.COV2.S COVID-19 vaccine or a placebo. Recombination linked TRBV5-4 to TRBJ1-1; a weak D assignment points to TRBD1 (5 bases agree). The CDR3 loop reads CASSLGLGEAFF. The DNA sequence is TGTGCCAGCAGCCTGGGACTGGGTGAAGCTTTCTTT.